Presented here are 10 T cell receptor beta chains from one specimen sequenced in a study of shared clonotypes between healthy human individuals. Sequencing was performed with immunoSEQ multiplex PCR; in TCRdb, only in-frame clones are kept and a portion is missing. This table has more than 1,200,000 clones, 98% appearing once. The sequencing input was naive CD4+ T cells sorted from blood. As to subset: CD45RA+ positively selected. These receptors were collected from a man aged 25-45 years in good health.

Regarding this clone: Other DNA sequences in the same sample also yield this CDR3. This chain joins TRBV5-1 and TRBJ2-5; a weak D match, TRBD1 (5 bases). V lost 5 bases and J lost 5, with 13 bases in between. In germline, CDR1 is SGHRS, CDR2 YFSETQ. The CDR3 runs to 13 residues. CDR3 DNA sequence: TGCGCCAGCAGTCCGCAAGGGGCGGAGACCCAGTACTTC. Its protein is CASSPQGAETQYF.

CDR3 in amino acids: CSVEISRTYEQYF. For the CDR3, the DNA is TGCAGCGTTGAAATCTCCAGAACCTACGAGCAGTACTTC. The chain employs TRBV29-1 and TRBJ2-7; D gene unclear. The V and J ends lost 2 bases and 2 bases respectively, with 10 bases between them. Per germline, CDR1 SQVTM and CDR2 ANQGSEA. There are 13 residues in the CDR3.

DNA of the CDR3: TGCGCCAGCAGTGAAATTCTGGCATTTACTGAAGCTTTCTTT. Translated: CASSEILAFTEAFF. The chain is built from TRBV10-2 and TRBJ1-1; D unresolved. V dropped 3 bases and J dropped 5 bases, with 13 bases sitting between them. Germline CDR1 and CDR2: WSHSY and SAAADI. CDR3 length equals 14 residues.

V gene TRBV18 combines with J gene TRBJ2-5; D perhaps matches TRBD1 (7 bases). The DNA end favors TRBJ2-7, so the J call may be wrong. The CDR3 covers 16 residues. Per the germline V gene, CDR1 is KGHSH and CDR2 is LQKENI. In nucleotides, the CDR3 is TGTGCCAGCTCACCAGAGTTGGCAGGGGGGACCTACGAGCAGTACTTC. Protein product: CASSPELAGGTYEQYF.

The genes are TRBV7-6 and TRBJ2-7; D is undetermined. The V gene lost 3 bases and the J gene lost 2 bases, with 8 bases spanning the gap. CDR1 and CDR2 from the germline V gene are SGHVS and FNYEAQ. The CDR3 extends over 13 amino acids. The CDR3, as DNA: TGTGCCAGCAGCTTGGACCTAACCTACGAGCAGTACTTC. Amino acids: CASSLDLTYEQYF.

This chain uses TRBV9 with TRBJ2-3; D possibly matches TRBD1 or TRBD2 (5 bases each). The CDR3 extends over 15 amino acids. V was clipped by 4 bases and J by 0 bases, with 12 bases between them. Germline-derived CDR1 and CDR2 are SGDLS and YYNGEE. CDR3 sequence: CASSIWDGSTDTQYF. The CDR3 bases are TGTGCCAGCAGCATATGGGACGGGAGCACAGATACGCAGTATTTT.

This clone was seen once. The chain uses TRBV6-1 and TRBJ1-2; TRBD1 might be the D (5 bases). The CDR3 covers 14 residues. CDR1 and CDR2 from the germline V gene are MNHNS and SASEGT. V dropped 3 bases and J dropped 2 bases, with 10 bases sitting between them. For the CDR3, the DNA is TGTGCCAGCAGTGAGACAGCCCGAAACTATGGCTACACCTTC. This encodes CASSETARNYGYTF.

As for this clone: The identical CDR3 is also encoded by other nucleotide sequences in the sample. The V gene is TRBV4-1, the J gene TRBJ1-4; 9 positions agree with TRBD1. Unmatched junction bases numbered 2, after V lost 1 base and J lost 5 bases. This CDR3 has 15 amino acids. Germline V gives CDR1 MGHRA, CDR2 YSYEKL. The CDR3 bases are TGCGCCAGCAGCCAAGCCGGGACAGGGAATGAAAAACTGTTTTTT. Protein sequence: CASSQAGTGNEKLFF.

Of note for this clone: Distinct nucleotide sequences in the sample also encode this CDR3. The chain uses TRBV5-1 and TRBJ1-1, with D unclear. The CDR3 runs to 12 residues. Germline V lookup: CDR1 SGHRS, CDR2 YFSETQ. V lost 4 bases and J lost 1, with 5 bases in between. CDR3 amino acids: CASSQQNTEAFF. CDR3 DNA sequence: TGCGCCAGCAGCCAACAGAACACTGAAGCTTTCTTT.

This clone was observed once. The chain employs TRBV4-3 and TRBJ2-1, with 7 bases that match TRBD2. J was trimmed by 11 bases and V by 4 bases; bases with no gene match: 5. The germline gives CDR1 LGHNA, CDR2 YSLEER. The CDR3 is made up of 12 amino acids. The CDR3 loop reads CASSRVAGKQFF. The CDR3 bases are TGCGCCAGCAGCCGAGTAGCGGGTAAGCAGTTCTTC.